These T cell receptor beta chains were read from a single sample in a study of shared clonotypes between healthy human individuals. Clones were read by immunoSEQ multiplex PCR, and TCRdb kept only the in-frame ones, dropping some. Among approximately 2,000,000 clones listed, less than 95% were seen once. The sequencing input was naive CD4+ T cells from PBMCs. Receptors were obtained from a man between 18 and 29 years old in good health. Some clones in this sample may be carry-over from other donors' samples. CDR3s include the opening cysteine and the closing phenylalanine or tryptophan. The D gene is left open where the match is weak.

DNA: TGTGCCAGCAGCTTAGCAGGGGTGAGGAACACCATATATTTT; CDR3: CASSLAGVRNTIYF; V: TRBV7-2; J: TRBJ1-3; D: .
DNA: TGTGCCAGCAGCGGACCAGGGAATCAGCCCCAGCATTTT; CDR3: CASSGPGNQPQHF; V: TRBV9; J: TRBJ1-5; D: .
DNA: TGTGCCAGCTCACCACCCCCAGATACGCAGTATTTT; CDR3: CASSPPPDTQYF; V: TRBV18; J: TRBJ2-3; D: .
DNA: TGTGCCAGCAGCTCAAACAGGGGCACTGAAGCTTTCTTT; CDR3: CASSSNRGTEAFF; V: TRBV5-6; J: TRBJ1-1; D: TRBD1
DNA: TGTGCCAGCAGTTATGGGACTAGCGGTACCTACGAGCAGTACTTC; CDR3: CASSYGTSGTYEQYF; V: TRBV6-6; J: TRBJ2-7; D: TRBD2
DNA: TGTGCCAGCAGCTCCCGACTAGCGGGAGGCCTCCTAGGGGAGACCCAGTACTTC; CDR3: CASSSRLAGGLLGETQYF; V: TRBV7-6; J: TRBJ2-5; D: TRBD2
DNA: TGTGCCAGCAGTCCCCCGGAGGTAGCATCGAACACTGAAGCTTTCTTT; CDR3: CASSPPEVASNTEAFF; V: TRBV28; J: TRBJ1-1; D: .
DNA: TGTGCCAGCAGCGCATCAATATATCAGCCCCAGCATTTT; CDR3: CASSASIYQPQHF; V: TRBV7-3; J: TRBJ1-5; D: .
DNA: TGTGCCTGGAGTGCTACCAAGTTTATCCCCAGCACAGATACGCAGTATTTT; CDR3: CAWSATKFIPSTDTQYF; V: TRBV30; J: TRBJ2-3; D: .
DNA: TGCGCCAGCCAAAGGGCGCCACTTGGAAACACCATATATTTT; CDR3: CASQRAPLGNTIYF; V: TRBV5-1; J: TRBJ1-3; D: .
DNA: TGTGCCTGGATATTACGGAGGGGGGACCCGCCGAGCGCTAACTATGGCTACACCTTC; CDR3: CAWILRRGDPPSANYGYTF; V: TRBV30; J: TRBJ1-2; D: .
DNA: TGTGCCAGCAGTGCGGGGAGGGGAAGGAATCAGCCCCAGCATTTT; CDR3: CASSAGRGRNQPQHF; V: TRBV6-1; J: TRBJ1-5; D: .
DNA: TGTGCCAGCGGTAGTAGACAGATCGTTGGAAACACCATATATTTT; CDR3: CASGSRQIVGNTIYF; V: TRBV6-6; J: TRBJ1-3; D: .